This paragraph reports one TCR beta chain. Its antigen is as yet unknown. This record comes from a study of cytomegalovirus exposure and HLA in healthy donors. Whole-study results and caveats: Segments of the TCR beta V type were, in most cases, productive about 90% or about 30% of the time in an earlier analysis. It was reported in a later analysis that an Asian-associated ancestry cluster showed fewer N-insertions than the 666-donor mean. Later, an analysis found that common viral pathogens appeared to be linked with several of the most significant clusters. Investigators reported under 200 TCR beta chains as tied to cytomegalovirus.

PCR involved 60 Vbeta and 13 Jbeta primers. Only in-frame clones appear in the TCRdb table, and some are missing; sequencing was by immunoSEQ multiplex PCR. Altogether roughly 170,000 clones are present, about four fifths being singletons, with the ten largest covering approximately 1.5%. The sequence came from a male donor in good health and CMV-seronegative. Sequencing was carried out using PBMCs.

CDR3 bases: TGTGCCAGCAGTTACTACGGACAGGCCCCTAACTATGGCTACACCTTC. Translating gives CASSYYGQAPNYGYTF. The chain has TRBV6-5 and TRBJ1-2, with 7 positions matching TRBD1. Germline-derived CDR1 and CDR2 are MNHEY and SVGAGI. This CDR3 spans 16 amino acids. J was trimmed by 0 bases and V by 1 base; bases with no gene match: 5.